The 12 T cell receptor beta chains in this list originate from one sample, sequenced in a study of cytomegalovirus exposure and HLA in healthy donors. PCR primers comprised 60 Vbeta and 13 Jbeta primers. Some clones are missing from TCRdb's copy, which holds only in-frame ones; the method was immunoSEQ multiplex PCR. The data hold fewer than 200,000 clones, with 76% observed a single time. The material sequenced was PBMCs. Source of these receptors: a female donor in good health and CMV-seronegative.

The rearrangement uses TRBV2 and TRBJ1-4, with 7 positions matching TRBD1. CDR3 length equals 14 residues. V lost 7 bases to trimming and J lost 2 bases; unmatched junction nucleotides: 4. Germline V lookup: CDR1 SNHLY, CDR2 FYNNEI. In DNA, the CDR3 is TGTGCCAGCACTGTGACAGGGACTAATGAAAAACTGTTTTTT. Protein: CASTVTGTNEKLFF.

The chain couples TRBV19 to TRBJ2-2, with D possibly TRBD2 on 6 matching bases. The CDR3 extends over 16 amino acids. Looked up from germline, CDR1 is LNHDA and CDR2 is SQIVND (reference sequence). V gave up 1 base and J gave up 0 bases, with 9 bases separating them. CDR3 nucleotides: TGTGCCAGTAGTATAGCGGGCGGGACGAACACCGGGGAGCTGTTTTTT. Its translation is CASSIAGGTNTGELFF.

CDR3 sequence: CASSSGGNQPQHF. The CDR3 bases are TGTGCCAGCAGCTCCGGTGGCAATCAGCCCCAGCATTTT. The chain recombines TRBV11-2 with TRBJ1-5; D is uncertain. V was cut by 4 bases and J by 2 bases, with 6 bases left in between. This CDR3 is 13 amino acids long. Germline values: CDR1 SGHAT, CDR2 FQNNGV.

The chain combines TRBV4-1 with TRBJ2-3; the match to TRBD2 covers 9 bases. The CDR3 runs to 18 residues. Trimming cost V 1 base and J 1 base; bases outside gene matches: 9. CDR1 and CDR2 from the germline V gene are MGHRA and YSYEKL. The CDR3 sequence: CASSQVPLASGGTDTQYF. The CDR3 DNA reads as TGCGCCAGCAGCCAAGTTCCCCTGGCTAGCGGGGGCACAGATACGCAGTATTTT.

This sequence joins TRBV19 and TRBJ2-5; 9 bases match TRBD1. The CDR3 length is 16 residues. CDR1 is LNHDA and CDR2 is SQIVND in the germline V gene (reference sequence). Unmatched junction bases numbered 18, after V lost 5 bases and J lost 11 bases. The CDR3 spells CASSPNTGGAEEEQYF. DNA of the CDR3: TGTGCCAGTAGTCCAAACACAGGGGGCGCGGAAGAAGAGCAGTACTTC.

This clone was seen once. The CDR3 bases are TGTGCCTGGAGTCATAAGACAGGGGAGTTCTTC. This sequence encodes CAWSHKTGEFF. The chain combines TRBV30 with TRBJ2-1, with 8 bases that match TRBD1. Germline trimming cut 2 bases from V and 14 bases from J; bases unmatched to any gene: 5. This CDR3 has 11 residues. The germline V gene has CDR1 GTSNPN and CDR2 SVGIG (reference sequence).

This clone has only a few counts. Here the CDR3 DNA reads TGTGCCATCAGTGAGGGTTCAGGGGGCTATGGCTACACCTTC. It translates to CAISEGSGGYGYTF. This rearrangement joins TRBV10-3 to TRBJ1-2; 7 positions agree with TRBD1. V was clipped by 2 bases and J by 4 bases; unmatched bases: 4. CDR1 is ENHRY, CDR2 SYGVKD, per germline. The CDR3 loop spans 14 amino acids.

The chain employs TRBV7-9 and TRBJ2-5; 10 bases map to TRBD2. The CDR3 length is 15 residues. Germline V gives CDR1 SEHNR, CDR2 FQNEAQ (reference sequence). The V gene end was trimmed by 5 bases and the J gene end by 5 bases; junction bases not matched to a gene: 8. The CDR3 sequence is CASSVKRGGGETQYF. CDR3 nucleotide sequence: TGTGCCAGCAGCGTGAAGCGGGGGGGCGGGGAGACCCAGTACTTC. The full variable domain, with the rest looked up from reference TRBV7-9 and TRBJ2-5, is DTGVSQNPRHKITKRGQNVTFRCDPISEHNRLYWYRQTLGQGPEFLTYFQNEAQLEKSRLLSDRFSAERPKGSFSTLEIQRTEQGDSAMYLCASSVKRGGGETQYFGPGTRLLVL.

V gene TRBV7-2 combines with J gene TRBJ1-2, with D possibly matching TRBD1 (6 bases). Germline V gene lookup returns CDR1 SGHTA and CDR2 FQGNSA. The CDR3 is 17 amino acids. Trimming stripped 1 base from V and 8 bases from J, with 23 bases between. The CDR3 region has the DNA TGTGCCAGCAGCTTAGAGGTCTCGGCGCGGGGGCGAAACGGCTACACCTTC. Protein: CASSLEVSARGRNGYTF.

This chain links TRBV7-2 with TRBJ2-1; 7 nucleotides match TRBD2. In germline, CDR1 is SGHTA, CDR2 FQGNSA. V dropped 4 bases and J dropped 6; count of bases not matched to a gene: 6. The length of the CDR3 is 14 residues. The CDR3 coding sequence is TGTGCCAGCAGCTCACCGGCGGGAGCCAATGAGCAGTTCTTC. Translated, it gives CASSSPAGANEQFF.

The chain is built from TRBV5-1 and TRBJ1-1; tentative D call: TRBD1 (6 bases). Germline V gene data show CDR1 as SGHRS and CDR2 as YFSETQ. The V end was cut by 2 bases, the J end by 2 bases, with 10 bases between. This CDR3 has 14 residues. CDR3 loop: CASSLGTSNTEAFF. The CDR3 nucleotides read TGCGCCAGCAGCTTAGGGACATCAAACACTGAAGCTTTCTTT.

The chain joins TRBV5-8 to TRBJ2-7; D not resolved. This CDR3 comprises 14 residues. V lost 6 bases, J lost 1 base, and 14 bases lay in between. CDR1 is SGHTS, CDR2 YDEGEE, per germline. The CDR3 DNA sequence: TGTGCCAGCACCCCCCCTAGGAGATCCTACGAGCAGTACTTC. Translation: CASTPPRRSYEQYF.